The clone carrying this T cell receptor beta chain was detected a few times. The record originates from a study of blood T cell repertoires in COVID-19. About the study: Samples of COVID-19 (acute and convalescent) were obtained from the United States, Italy and Spain.

With V trimmed by 5 bases and J by 1 base, 6 bases remained unmatched. The CDR3 covers 15 residues. Germline V gives CDR1 GTSNPN, CDR2 SVGIG (reference sequence). Original data processing: Quantification of nucleated cells was approximated via reference gene primer amplification. Using immunoSEQ multiplex PCR, the repertoire was profiled, and TCRdb retains in-frame clones only, with some absent. That table gives V, J and clone size, and the DNA gave D and trimming. The top ten clones hold 3.5% to 4.5% of a sample with over 100,000 clones, around 86% of them seen once. Sample: peripheral blood. The rearrangement links TRBV30 to TRBJ2-2, with 8 bases fitting TRBD1. The sequence was obtained from a man aged 35-49 years with acute or convalescent COVID-19. CDR3 loop: CAWRRGTGNTGELFF. In nucleotides, the CDR3 is TGTGCCTGGCGCCGGGGGACAGGGAACACCGGGGAGCTGTTTTTT.